Sequencing of this T cell receptor beta chain was carried out in a study of CD8+CD57+ T cells in acquired aplastic anemia. The overall study: The study obtained an average of around 3.1 ug of DNA from sorted CD4+ and CD8+ cells.

Overall study findings and caveats: Patients and healthy controls showed no significant CD8+ Simpson's diversity difference.

With V trimmed by 6 bases and J by 4 bases, 2 bases remained unmatched. CDR1 and CDR2 from the germline V gene are MNHNS and SASEGT. This CDR3 spans 13 amino acids. Genomic DNA was employed as the template in profiling TCR beta VDJ and CDR3. From the reads, TCRdb called clonotypes with MiXCR, one entry per CDR3 protein. This sample has hundreds of thousands of distinct CDR3 sequences, with around 72% found just once. Of note for this clonotype: Its antigen is still unknown. A much more abundant neighbour one base away suggests this may be a read error. This is likely a read error, given that the CDR3 carries no conserved phenylalanine or tryptophan at its end.

The TCR sequence derives from a human donor in good health, serving as a control. The sequenced sample consisted of sorted CD4+, CD8+, or CD8+CD57+ T cells (not recorded which) from PBMCs. The chain combines TRBV6-1 with TRBJ2-3; 9 positions match TRBD1. CDR3 nucleotide sequence: TGTGCCAGCAGGACAGGGGGGGCAGATACGCAGTATCTT. It yields the protein CASRTGGADTQYL.